The rows below give T cell receptor beta chains drawn from one sample of a study of T cell repertoires in cytomegalovirus infection. TCRdb fed the reads into MiXCR, producing one record per CDR3 protein. The sample has a few hundred thousand distinct CDR3 sequences; less than 9.5% are singletons. The source material was PBMCs. The source is a human donor in good health (CMV status not recorded). Some clones in this sample may be carry-over from other donors' samples. Both conserved end residues are part of each CDR3. Each record gives: CDR3 length, J gene, D gene, V gene, clone size, CDR3 DNA, CDR3 protein. D genes are given only for firm matches. Part of the rows lack a size; the others show once, few, many or a class for expanded clones.

>18|TRBJ1-1|.|TRBV28|many
TGTGCCAGCAGTTTATGGGGGATCCCGACAGAGCTGAACACTGAAGCTTTCTTT
CASSLWGIPTELNTEAFF
>13|TRBJ1-3|.|TRBV20-1|.
TGCAGTGCCAACCGCAGGGCTGGAAACACCATATATTTT
CSANRRAGNTIYF
>15|TRBJ2-1|.|TRBV7-9|many
TGTGCCAGCAGCATCGGGACAGTTAGCGGCGGTGAGCAGTTCTTC
CASSIGTVSGGEQFF
>14|TRBJ1-5|.|TRBV7-2|many
TGTGCCAGCAGCTACATAGGAGGTGATCAGCCCCAGCATTTT
CASSYIGGDQPQHF
>13|TRBJ2-5|.|TRBV28|.
TGTGCCAGCAGTTCCGGGGGCTTAGAGACCCAGTACTTC
CASSSGGLETQYF
>16|TRBJ2-7|.|TRBV7-6|many
TGTGCCAGCAGCTCATATGGGCCGGACAGAGAACGCGAGCAGTACTTC
CASSSYGPDREREQYF
>14|TRBJ2-5|.|TRBV4-1|many
TGCGCCAGCAGCCAAGAAGAGGCTTCAGAGACCCAGTACTTC
CASSQEEASETQYF
>14|TRBJ2-7|TRBD1|TRBV5-6|.
TGTGCCAGCAGCTCAGGACAGGACTCCTACGAGCAGTACTTC
CASSSGQDSYEQYF
>15|TRBJ2-2|.|TRBV6-2/TRBV6-3|many
TGTGCCAGCAGTCACCGGGCAGGCCGTCCCGGGGAGCTGTTTTTT
CASSHRAGRPGELFF
>15|TRBJ1-4|.|TRBV7-2|many
TGTGCCAGCAGCCAATCAAACCTGGGGGGGGAAAAACTGTTTTTT
CASSQSNLGGEKLFF
>13|TRBJ2-1|TRBD2|TRBV12-3/TRBV12-4|many
TGTGCCAGCAGTTTACTAGCGGGAGATGAGCAGTTCTTC
CASSLLAGDEQFF
>16|TRBJ1-1|TRBD1|TRBV6-2/TRBV6-3|few
TGTGCCAGCAGTTACTCGTCCCGGACAGGGGACACTGAAGCTTTCTTT
CASSYSSRTGDTEAFF
>13|TRBJ1-1|.|TRBV28|many
TGTGCCAGCAAAGTCAACGCCAACACTGAAGCTTTCTTT
CASKVNANTEAFF
>15|TRBJ1-5|.|TRBV19|.
TGTGCCAGTAGTATAGGGAGAACCAGCAATCAGCCCCAGCATTTT
CASSIGRTSNQPQHF
>17|TRBJ1-2|TRBD1|TRBV11-2|few
TGTGCCAGCAGCACCCAGGTCCCGGGACAGGGGGCCGGAGGCTACACCTTC
CASSTQVPGQGAGGYTF
>15|TRBJ1-6|.|TRBV7-2|many
TGTGCCAGCAGCTTAGGAGGACAGAGTAATTCACCCCTCCACTTT
CASSLGGQSNSPLHF
>15|TRBJ1-5|.|TRBV28|many
TGTGCCAGCAGTTTATACAGGGATAGCAATCAGCCCCAGCATTTT
CASSLYRDSNQPQHF
>16|TRBJ2-1|TRBD2|TRBV12-3/TRBV12-4|many
TGTGCCAGCAGCCAAGGCCTAGCGGGGCGTTACAATGAGCAGTTCTTC
CASSQGLAGRYNEQFF
>16|TRBJ2-4|.|TRBV7-8|many
TGTGCCAGCAGCTTAGGCTCTGGGGCGATAAAAAACATTCAGTACTTC
CASSLGSGAIKNIQYF
>16|TRBJ1-4|.|TRBV28|many
TGTGCCAGCAGCCCGCGTCGTCAGCGACCTAATGAAAAACTGTTTTTT
CASSPRRQRPNEKLFF
>16|TRBJ1-2|.|TRBV9|few
TGTGCCAGCAGCCCCCAAACAAGTGGGAGGGTTGGTGGCTACACCTTC
CASSPQTSGRVGGYTF
>16|TRBJ2-3|.|TRBV2|.
TGTGCCAGCAGTGAATGGGGCGGATATCCCACAGATACGCAGTATTTT
CASSEWGGYPTDTQYF
>13|TRBJ2-1|.|TRBV28|many
TGTGCCAGCAGTCAAGGGGGACGGGATGAGCAGTTCTTC
CASSQGGRDEQFF
>16|TRBJ1-1|TRBD1|TRBV28|many
TGTGCCAGCAGTTTAGTAGGGACAGGGGGCTGGACTGAAGCTTTCTTT
CASSLVGTGGWTEAFF
>14|TRBJ1-5|.|TRBV6-2/TRBV6-3|many
TGTGCCAGCAGTTCTTGGCGTTTGGATCAGCCCCAGCATTTT
CASSSWRLDQPQHF
>15|TRBJ1-4|.|TRBV6-2/TRBV6-3|few
TGTGCCAGCAGACAAAAGGGGACCGGGAATGAAAAACTGTTTTTT
CASRQKGTGNEKLFF
>14|TRBJ1-1|.|TRBV6-2/TRBV6-3|many
TGTGCCAGCAGTTTTGGGGTACCGAACACTGAAGCTTTCTTT
CASSFGVPNTEAFF
>13|TRBJ2-1|TRBD2|TRBV10-3|.
TGTGCCAGCGGACTAGCGGGGAGCAATGAGCAGTTCTTC
CASGLAGSNEQFF
>16|TRBJ2-2|TRBD1|TRBV7-6|few
TGTGCCAGCAGACTTACCGGGACAGGAGGCACCGGGGAGCTGTTTTTT
CASRLTGTGGTGELFF
>15|TRBJ2-7|TRBD1|TRBV6-2/TRBV6-3|many
TGTGCCAGCAGCGTGATACGGACAGGGGGCAACGAGCAGTACTTC
CASSVIRTGGNEQYF
>13|TRBJ2-2|.|TRBV7-2|many
TGTGCCAGCAGCTTTTACCGTGAAGGGGAGCTGTTTTTT
CASSFYREGELFF
>15|TRBJ1-1|.|TRBV7-9|few
TGTGCCAGCAGCTTTTCGGACAGTTATATGGGTGAAGCTTTCTTT
CASSFSDSYMGEAFF
>18|TRBJ2-7|.|TRBV7-9|many
TGTGCCAGCAGCTCCCTAGAGGGGTTCAGGGTATCTACCTACGAGCAGTACTTC
CASSSLEGFRVSTYEQYF
>15|TRBJ1-6|.|TRBV7-2|many
TGTGCCAGCAGCCCCCCGGGACACAATAATTCACCCCTCCACTTT
CASSPPGHNNSPLHF
>14|TRBJ1-4|TRBD1|TRBV27|few
TGTGCCAGTAGTAGGGACAGACAAAATGAAAAACTGTTTTTT
CASSRDRQNEKLFF
>16|TRBJ2-3|.|TRBV5-1|.
TGCGCCAGCAGCGTCGCTGGTAGCGGAGGCACAGATACGCAGTATTTT
CASSVAGSGGTDTQYF
>12|TRBJ1-4|.|TRBV20-1|few
TGCAGTGCTCAAGCGGGGTATGAAAAACTGTTTTTT
CSAQAGYEKLFF
>14|TRBJ2-5|TRBD1|TRBV28|.
TGTGCCAGCAAAACCGGGACAGCCCAAGAGACCCAGTACTTC
CASKTGTAQETQYF
>15|TRBJ2-7|.|TRBV7-2|many
TGTGCCAGCAGCCCCGCGACAGGAGGGTATCAAGAGCAGTACTTC
CASSPATGGYQEQYF
>15|TRBJ2-5|.|TRBV7-2|many
TGTGCCAGCAGTGAACAGGGGGGGCCCCGGGAGACCCAGTACTTC
CASSEQGGPRETQYF
>15|TRBJ2-1|TRBD2|TRBV7-9|.
TGTGCCAGCAGCTTAGGTAGCGGGAGGTTAAATGAGCAGTTCTTC
CASSLGSGRLNEQFF
>14|TRBJ2-2|.|TRBV7-2|many
TGTGCCAGCAGCTTGGGTTGGCGAACCGGGGAGCTGTTTTTT
CASSLGWRTGELFF
>13|TRBJ2-7|TRBD2|TRBV6-2/TRBV6-3|.
TGTGCCAGCGGACTAGCGGGAGTGTACGAGCAGTACTTC
CASGLAGVYEQYF